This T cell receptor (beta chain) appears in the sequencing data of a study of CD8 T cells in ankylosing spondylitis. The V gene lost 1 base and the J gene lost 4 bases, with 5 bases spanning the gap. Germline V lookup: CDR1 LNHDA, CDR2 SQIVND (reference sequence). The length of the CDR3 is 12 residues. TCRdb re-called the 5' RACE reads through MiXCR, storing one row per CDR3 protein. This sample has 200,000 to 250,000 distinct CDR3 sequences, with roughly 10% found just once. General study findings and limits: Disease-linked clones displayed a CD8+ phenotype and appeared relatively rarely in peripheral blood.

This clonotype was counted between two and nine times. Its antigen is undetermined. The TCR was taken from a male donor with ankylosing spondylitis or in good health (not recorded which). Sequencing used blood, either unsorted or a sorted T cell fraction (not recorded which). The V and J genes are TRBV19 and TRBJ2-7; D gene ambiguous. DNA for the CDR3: TGTGCCAGTAGTATAGTCGGATACGAGCAGTACTTC. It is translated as CASSIVGYEQYF.